The T cell receptor beta chain described here comes from a study of T cells in Graves' hyperthyroidism and ophthalmopathy. Authors of the study amplified TCR beta CDR3 regions from RNA transcripts. With the HTBI primer set, the TCR CDR3 went through a first round of RT-PCR. One entry per CDR3 protein, called by TCRdb with MiXCR from the multiplex PCR reads. The sample lists 500,000 to 600,000 distinct CDR3 sequences, 46% occurring once. On the basis of clinical symptoms, serum thyroxine and TRAb, thyroid ultrasound and orbital computed tomography, diagnoses were made. The receptor was derived from an adult woman with Graves' disease, either hyperthyroidism or ophthalmopathy (not recorded which). Sequenced material: peripheral blood or thyroid tissue (not recorded which).

CDR3 in amino acids: CASSHSPQTEAFF. Here the CDR3 DNA reads TGTGCCAGCAGCCATTCCCCCCAAACTGAAGCTTTCTTT. This chain uses TRBV3-1 with TRBJ1-1; D remains ambiguous. Germline V gene sequence: CDR1 LGHDT, CDR2 YNNKEL (reference sequence). The V end was cut by 3 bases, the J end by 5 bases, with 10 bases between. The CDR3 loop spans 13 amino acids. Full variable domain (outside the CDR3, taken from reference TRBV3-1 and TRBJ1-1): DTAVSQTPKYLVTQMGNDKSIKCEQNLGHDTMYWYKQDSKKFLKIMFSYNNKELIINETVPNRFSPKSPDKAHLNLHINSLELGDSAVYFCASSHSPQTEAFFGQGTRLTVV.